Shown below are 18 T cell receptor beta chains from a single sample sequenced in a study of T cell responses to AZD1222 COVID-19 vaccine. Here immunoSEQ multiplex PCR was the method, and the copy in TCRdb shows in-frame clones only, minus some. This sample carries approximately 100,000 clones, about 90% of them seen once, and the ten largest clones take approximately 2.8%. The sequences come from peripheral blood, collected on day 0 of MenACWY control vaccination. The receptors here all came from an adult in good health.

This chain connects TRBV23-1 to TRBJ1-5; D is ambiguous. TRBV23-1 is recorded as an ORF, its role being uncertain. V was pared by 4 bases and J by 6 bases, with 13 bases between. The CDR3 is 14 amino acids. This chain's CDR3 is CASSRGARAQPQHF. Written as DNA, the CDR3 is TGCGCCAGCAGTCGCGGTGCTAGGGCTCAGCCCCAGCATTTT.

V gene TRBV12-2 combines with J gene TRBJ2-7. TRBV12-2 is termed a pseudogene. The CDR3 consists of 13 residues. CDR3 DNA: TGTGCAAGTCGCTTAGTTACGACCTACGAGCAGTACTTC. Its protein is CASRLVTTYEQYF.

This clone was counted only a few times. The CDR3 reads CASCQDRGGYTF. The CDR3 region has the DNA TGTGCCAGCTGCCAAGACAGGGGTGGCTACACCTTC. The V gene is TRBV6-8, the J gene TRBJ1-2; 8 bases fit TRBD1. CDR1 is MNHGY and CDR2 is SAAAGT in the germline V gene. With V trimmed by 8 bases and J by 7 bases, 6 bases remained unmatched. The length of the CDR3 is 12 residues.

The chain employs TRBV18 and TRBJ2-3, with D unresolved. Looked up from germline, CDR1 is KGHSH and CDR2 is LQKENI. The CDR3 consists of 13 residues. The V and J ends lost 8 bases and 3 bases respectively, with 12 bases between them. DNA for the CDR3: TGTGCCAGCCGGAGCTCCCGGACAGATACGCAGTATTTT. Protein: CASRSSRTDTQYF.

The chain couples TRBV5-1 to TRBJ1-3; D remains ambiguous. This CDR3 region has 14 residues. The V end lost 0 bases, the J end lost 2 bases, and 6 bases lay between the germline ends. Germline CDR1 SGHRS, CDR2 YFSETQ. Here the CDR3 reads CASSLDSTGNTIYF. The CDR3 DNA reads as TGCGCCAGCAGCTTGGACAGTACTGGAAACACCATATATTTT.

The chain carries TRBV2 and TRBJ2-2; 9 bases map to TRBD1. Trimming cost V 7 bases and J 4 bases; bases outside gene matches: 7. CDR1 SNHLY and CDR2 FYNNEI come from the germline V gene. This CDR3 is 15 amino acids long. The CDR3, as DNA: TGTGCCAGCAAGAAAGGGACAGGGCTCACCGGGGAGCTGTTTTTT. This translates into CASKKGTGLTGELFF.

V usage is TRBV19 and J usage is TRBJ2-4, with a weak D call TRBD2 (5 bases). This CDR3 has 13 amino acids. The V gene's germline CDR1 is LNHDA and CDR2 SQIVND (reference sequence). The V gene lost 3 bases and the J gene lost 9 bases, with 12 bases spanning the gap. The CDR3 sequence is CASSMGYRGIQYF. CDR3 sequence (DNA): TGTGCCAGTAGTATGGGATACCGGGGCATTCAGTACTTC.

The chain recombines TRBV29-1 with TRBJ2-7, with TRBD1 matching 9 bases. This CDR3 is 13 amino acids long. V lost 5 bases, J lost 3 bases, and 5 bases stayed unmatched. The germline CDR1 and CDR2 sequences are SQVTM and ANQGSEA. The CDR3 loop reads CSVTMTGGYEQYF. In DNA form, the CDR3 reads TGCAGCGTTACCATGACAGGGGGCTACGAGCAGTACTTC.

The chain is built from TRBV29-1 and TRBJ1-1, with no clear D. From germline, CDR1 is SQVTM and CDR2 ANQGSEA. V lost 8 bases to trimming and J lost 1 base, with 11 bases between them. CDR3 length equals 12 residues. This chain's CDR3 is CSIDNQNTEAFF. The CDR3 region has the DNA TGCAGCATAGACAACCAGAACACTGAAGCTTTCTTT.

The rearrangement joins TRBV29-1 to TRBJ2-3; the D call may be TRBD1 or TRBD2 (6 bases each). The CDR3 has 14 residues. The V end was cut by 7 bases, the J end by 4 bases, with 18 bases between. Germline V gene data show CDR1 as SQVTM and CDR2 as ANQGSEA. In DNA form, the CDR3 reads TGCAGCGCCTTGAAGGAGGGGGTGGCAGATACGCAGTATTTT. It is translated as CSALKEGVADTQYF.

The rearrangement links TRBV6-5 to TRBJ1-1; D gene unclear. Germline CDR1 MNHEY, CDR2 SVGAGI. V was shortened by 7 bases and J by 2 bases, with 14 bases between the two germline ends. This CDR3 has 14 residues. Here the CDR3 DNA reads TGTGCCAGCAAATACGACGAGGGCAACACTGAAGCTTTCTTT. Translated: CASKYDEGNTEAFF.

This clone was seen just once. This chain links TRBV19 with TRBJ2-7; possibly TRBD1 for D (6 bases). The CDR3 runs 15 residues. Between the trimmed V and J ends, which lost 0 bases and 2 bases, there was a span of 11 bases. Looked up from germline, CDR1 is LNHDA and CDR2 is SQIVND (reference sequence). CDR3: CASSIDYRETYEQYF. CDR3 in DNA: TGTGCCAGTAGTATAGACTACAGGGAGACCTACGAGCAGTACTTC.

The chain couples TRBV18 to TRBJ1-3; D might be TRBD1 (6 bases). This CDR3 is 18 amino acids long. Germline values: CDR1 KGHSH, CDR2 LQKENI. The V and J ends lost 2 bases and 0 bases respectively, with 17 bases between them. CDR3 sequence reads: CASSPRTAVPYSGNTIYF. In DNA form, the CDR3 reads TGTGCCAGCTCACCAAGGACAGCCGTACCATACTCTGGAAACACCATATATTTT.

This clone is a singleton in its sample. Compared with germline, one end of the junction differs, possibly owing to a read error. Other DNA sequences in the same sample also yield this CDR3. The genes are TRBV12-3 or TRBV12-4 and TRBJ2-1; a possible D gene is TRBD2 (6 bases). This CDR3 is 13 amino acids long. CDR3 loop: CASSFGGYNEQFF. For the CDR3, the DNA is TGTGCCAGCAGTTTCGGAGGGTACAATGAGCAATTCTTC.

The chain is built from TRBV10-3 and TRBJ1-3; D not resolved. The V gene's germline CDR1 is ENHRY and CDR2 SYGVKD. The CDR3 is made up of 16 amino acids. The V and J ends lost 0 bases and 4 bases respectively, with 13 bases between them. CDR3 loop: CAISESLHRGGNTIYF. The DNA of the CDR3 is TGTGCCATCAGTGAGTCCCTGCACCGAGGGGGAAACACCATATATTTT.

The rearrangement links TRBV4-1 to TRBJ1-5; 7 bases map to TRBD1. With V trimmed by 3 bases and J by 7 bases, 6 bases remained unmatched. The germline CDR1 and CDR2 sequences are MGHRA and YSYEKL. This CDR3 has 14 residues. CDR3 loop: CASSHPEGAQPQHF. The CDR3 DNA sequence: TGCGCCAGCAGCCATCCCGAGGGGGCCCAGCCCCAGCATTTT.

This clone was found once. V is TRBV4-1 and J is TRBJ1-3; D gene uncertain. CDR1 is MGHRA, CDR2 YSYEKL, per germline. V lost 0 bases, J lost 3 bases, and 9 bases lay in between. The CDR3 length is 15 residues. CDR3 residues: CASSQDEEVGNTIYF. In DNA form, the CDR3 reads TGCGCCAGCAGCCAAGATGAGGAGGTTGGAAACACCATATATTTT.

V is TRBV2 and J is TRBJ1-1; a weak D match, TRBD1 (5 bases). CDR3 length equals 15 residues. Germline V gene data show CDR1 as SNHLY and CDR2 as FYNNEI. V lost 4 bases and J lost 0, with 12 bases in between. Here the CDR3 DNA reads TGTGCCAGCAGTGTCGACAGTGGGGTGAACACTGAAGCTTTCTTT. Its protein is CASSVDSGVNTEAFF. Full variable domain (remainder filled in from reference TRBV2 and TRBJ1-1): EPEVTQTPSHQVTQMGQEVILRCVPISNHLYFYWYRQILGQKVEFLVSFYNNEISEKSEIFDDQFSVERPDGSNFTLKIRSTKLEDSAMYFCASSVDSGVNTEAFFGQGTRLTVV.